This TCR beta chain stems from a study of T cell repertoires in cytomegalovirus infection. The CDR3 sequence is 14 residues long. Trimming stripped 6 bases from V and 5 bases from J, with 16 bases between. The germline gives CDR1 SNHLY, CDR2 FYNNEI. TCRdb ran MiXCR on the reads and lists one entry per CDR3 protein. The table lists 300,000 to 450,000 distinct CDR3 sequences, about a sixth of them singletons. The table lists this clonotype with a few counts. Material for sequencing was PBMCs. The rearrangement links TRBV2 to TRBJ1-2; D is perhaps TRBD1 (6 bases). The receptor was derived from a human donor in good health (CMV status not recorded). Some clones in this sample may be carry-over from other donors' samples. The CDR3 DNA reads TGTGCCAGCAGGGCTCTACAGGGTTTATATGGCTACACCTTC. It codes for CASRALQGLYGYTF. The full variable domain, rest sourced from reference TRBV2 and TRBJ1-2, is EPEVTQTPSHQVTQMGQEVILRCVPISNHLYFYWYRQILGQKVEFLVSFYNNEISEKSEIFDDQFSVERPDGSNFTLKIRSTKLEDSAMYFCASRALQGLYGYTFGSGTRLTVV.